A single TCR beta chain is shown here with its context. The source of the sample is a study of Ad26.COV2.S vaccination and SARS-CoV-2 variants. Trimming at V came to 5 bases and at J to 4 bases, leaving 5 bases not matched to a gene. CDR3 length: 13 residues. Germline values: CDR1 MNHEY, CDR2 SVGAGI. Treatment defined: approximately 18 received Ad26.COV2.S at low or high dose, single or two shots; about 5 received placebo; per-sample allocation not given. Samples came from day 63 after the first vaccine or placebo injection. Assay used: immunoSEQ multiplex PCR; TCRdb lists only in-frame clones, some missing. Seen here are some 270,000 clones, around 90% observed once, and the top ten hold less than 3.5%.

The TCR originated in a person aged 18-60 years who received the Ad26.COV2.S COVID-19 vaccine or a placebo. V is TRBV6-5 and J is TRBJ2-7; 7 bases line up with TRBD1. Here the sequenced sample was peripheral blood, taken in a trial of Ad26.COV2.S vaccine versus placebo. CDR3 amino acids: CASSKGAGYEQYF. The CDR3 bases are TGTGCCAGCAGTAAGGGGGCGGGTTACGAGCAGTACTTC.